One and the same sample provided the 27 T cell receptor beta chains below, sequenced in a study of regulatory T cells in long-lasting Graves disease (dated by TCRdb to 2020 to 2022). Receptors were amplified or captured by multiplex PCR. The sequencer was an Illumina HiSeq 4000. To build TCR beta libraries, CDR3 regions were amplified by Arm-PCR using iRepertoire HTBI primers. TCRdb trimmed public reads at Q25 via fastp, called clones via MiXCR and kept in-frame beta chains. A single entry per CDR3 protein holds the most common genes and DNA from its merged rows. The sample data list about 210,000 distinct CDR3 sequences, and less than 20% of these were observed just once. About 12% of the sample comes from the top ten. In the paper's terms, the time point label means: newly diagnosed GD, antithyroid drugs for less than 3 months. RNA was extracted from PBMCs in TRIzol for both TCR sequencing and RNA sequencing.

The same sample was also studied in work on T cells in Graves' hyperthyroidism and ophthalmopathy.

The specimen was peripheral blood mononuclear cells (PBMCs), collected at new diagnosis, from a patient treated with antithyroid drugs. These receptor sequences come from a woman in her 30s with Graves disease. Donor details come from another sample of the same person, matched by shared clones.

This clonotype was seen many times. The J gene is TRBJ1-2, the V gene TRBV4-1; D might be TRBD1 (5 bases). CDR3 length: 14 amino acids. Trimming stripped 0 bases from V and 4 bases from J, with 9 bases between. Germline CDR1 reads MGHRA; CDR2 reads YSYEKL. The CDR3 DNA follows: TGCGCCAGCAGCCAAGATCAAGGGGTCTATGGCTACACCTTC. The encoded protein is CASSQDQGVYGYTF.

This clonotype came up many times. The V and J genes are TRBV9 and TRBJ1-5, with D tentatively TRBD1 (5 bases). The length of the CDR3 is 15 residues. Trimming removed 2 bases at V and 1 base at J, with 10 bases between. CDR1 and CDR2 from the germline V gene are SGDLS and YYNGEE. CDR3 coding DNA: TGTGCCAGCAGCGTTACAGGATCGAGCAATCAGCCCCAGCATTTT. Its translation is CASSVTGSSNQPQHF.

This clonotype was observed at least ten times. The chain has TRBV5-6 and TRBJ1-6, with D perhaps matching TRBD1 (5 bases). This CDR3 comprises 14 residues. The V gene's germline CDR1 is SGHDT and CDR2 YYEEEE. V lost 0 bases, J lost 8 bases, and 9 bases lay in between. For the CDR3, the DNA is TGTGCCAGCAGCTTGGAAGGGGTCCATTCACCCCTCCACTTT. This translates into CASSLEGVHSPLHF.

This clonotype was seen ten or more times. The chain couples TRBV4-1 to TRBJ1-5; 8 positions agree with TRBD1. CDR1 and CDR2 from the germline V gene are MGHRA and YSYEKL. The ends lost 4 bases at V and 7 bases at J; junction bases unmatched: 6. This CDR3 has 14 amino acids. CDR3 sequence (DNA): TGCGCCAGCAGCCCTGCAGGGGGCCGACAGCCCCAGCATTTT. Protein sequence: CASSPAGGRQPQHF.

The chain employs TRBV24-1 and TRBJ2-3; TRBD1 matches at 9 bases. V dropped 4 bases and J dropped 6; count of bases not matched to a gene: 10. This CDR3 region has 16 residues. CDR1 is KGHDR and CDR2 is SFDVKD in the germline V gene. The CDR3 sequence is CATSEPTGGATDTQYF. Written as DNA, the CDR3 is TGTGCCACCAGTGAACCTACAGGGGGCGCAACCGATACGCAGTATTTT.

This clonotype was counted many times. The CDR3 bases are TGTGCCAGCAGTCGGACAGAATCTAACACCGGGGAGCTGTTTTTT. Its translation is CASSRTESNTGELFF. The gene calls are TRBV6-1 and TRBJ2-2, with a tentative D call TRBD1 (6 bases). Germline lookup yields CDR1 MNHNS and CDR2 SASEGT. V gave up 5 bases and J gave up 2 bases, with 12 bases separating them. The CDR3 contains 15 residues.

This clonotype was counted ten times or more. The gene calls are TRBV20-1 and TRBJ1-4; D ambiguous. The germline V gene has CDR1 DFQATT and CDR2 SNEGSKA (reference sequence). The CDR3 contains 13 residues. The V end was cut by 3 bases, the J end by 4 bases, with 9 bases between. The CDR3 sequence: CSARDGYNEKLFF. In nucleotides, the CDR3 is TGCAGTGCTAGGGATGGGTATAATGAAAAACTGTTTTTT.

This clonotype showed up many times. The chain carries TRBV7-2 and TRBJ1-1; D gene uncertain. Germline CDR1 and CDR2: SGHTA and FQGNSA. The CDR3 loop spans 12 amino acids. Trimming left V 2 bases short and J 10 bases short, with 11 bases between. CDR3 bases: TGTGCCAGCAGCTTAACTACACGGATAGCTTTCTTT. Residues: CASSLTTRIAFF.

In its sample, this clonotype was seen many times. The chain combines TRBV2 with TRBJ2-7; D is uncertain. CDR1 is SNHLY and CDR2 is FYNNEI in the germline V gene. The CDR3 is 12 residues long. V lost 4 bases and J 3 bases, leaving 7 bases between the germline ends. The CDR3 nucleotides read TGTGCCAGCAGTGCGACGCGCTACGAGCAGTACTTC. Its translation: CASSATRYEQYF.

The V gene is TRBV2, the J gene TRBJ2-4; perhaps TRBD2 as D (6 bases). The CDR3 consists of 19 residues. V was pared by 3 bases and J by 7 bases, with 28 bases between. Germline V gives CDR1 SNHLY, CDR2 FYNNEI. The DNA for the CDR3 is TGTGCCAGCAGTGACAGATTCCGATTTCGCGGGAAGGGCCAGAACATTCAGTACTTC. It encodes CASSDRFRFRGKGQNIQYF.

As regards this clonotype: Possible read error: a much larger clone is one base away. The CDR3 is CASSPSEDTQYF. CDR3 bases: TGTGCCAGCTCCCCGTCCGAAGATACGCAGTATTTT. The V and J genes are TRBV18 and TRBJ2-3, with D unresolved. Germline CDR1 and CDR2: KGHSH and LQKENI. The CDR3 loop spans 12 amino acids. Trimming left V 6 bases short and J 5 bases short, with 9 bases between.

This clonotype showed up many times. This chain connects TRBV9 to TRBJ2-1; TRBD2 matches at 8 bases. CDR1 is SGDLS, CDR2 YYNGEE, per germline. There are 16 residues in the CDR3. The trim removed 4 bases at V and 7 bases at J, leaving 13 bases unmatched. CDR3: CASSPTPGGGYNEQFF. Here the CDR3 DNA reads TGTGCCAGCAGCCCGACCCCGGGGGGGGGATATAATGAGCAGTTCTTC. The full variable domain, with the rest looked up from reference TRBV9 and TRBJ2-1, is DSGVTQTPKHLITATGQRVTLRCSPRSGDLSVYWYQQSLDQGLQFLIQYYNGEERAKGNILERFSAQQFPDLHSELNLSSLELGDSALYFCASSPTPGGGYNEQFFGPGTRLTVL.

This clonotype has a count of ten or more. The chain combines TRBV28 with TRBJ2-5, with a tentative D call TRBD1 (6 bases). V lost 5 bases and J 4 bases, leaving 11 bases between the germline ends. The CDR3 contains 13 residues. Germline lookup yields CDR1 MDHEN and CDR2 SYDVKM. CDR3 residues: CASSGGQSETQYF. The CDR3 nucleotides are TGTGCCAGCAGTGGGGGACAATCAGAGACCCAGTACTTC.

This clonotype showed up many times. The chain joins TRBV7-2 to TRBJ2-5; 7 bases fit TRBD1. This CDR3 has 16 amino acids. Looked up from germline, CDR1 is SGHTA and CDR2 is FQGNSA. The V segment lost 1 base and the J segment 4 bases; nucleotides outside the gene matches: 9. The CDR3 sequence: CASSLGTLGGGETQYF. CDR3 bases: TGTGCCAGCAGCTTAGGCACACTAGGGGGCGGAGAGACCCAGTACTTC.

The J gene is TRBJ1-4, the V gene TRBV6-2 or TRBV6-3; unclear D gene. The CDR3 is 16 amino acids. Germline-derived CDR1 and CDR2 are MNHEY and SVGEGT. Trimming pared 5 bases from V and 6 bases from J, leaving 19 bases between. The CDR3 loop is CASSEWNLRPDEKLFF. The CDR3 DNA reads TGTGCCAGCAGTGAATGGAACCTTCGCCCCGATGAAAAACTGTTTTTT.

This clonotype was seen ten or more times. This sequence joins TRBV18 and TRBJ2-5; D uncertain. This CDR3 comprises 12 residues. The V end was cut by 3 bases, the J end by 3 bases, with 5 bases between. Per the germline V gene, CDR1 is KGHSH and CDR2 is LQKENI. CDR3 sequence: CASSPTEETQYF. CDR3 coding DNA: TGTGCCAGCTCACCGACGGAAGAGACCCAGTACTTC.

This clonotype occurred many times. The CDR3 region has the DNA TGTGCCAGCAGTGCTACACAAGAAAACTCTGGAAACACCATATATTTT. Its protein is CASSATQENSGNTIYF. The chain carries TRBV28 and TRBJ1-3; D call uncertain. This CDR3 has 16 amino acids. Per germline, CDR1 MDHEN and CDR2 SYDVKM. Trimming shortened V by 5 bases and J by 0 bases, and 14 bases separated the two germline ends.

This clonotype showed up many times. The J gene is TRBJ2-2, the V gene TRBV12-3 or TRBV12-4, with D possibly TRBD1 on 6 matching bases. The germline V and J ends were trimmed by 4 bases and 0 bases, with 12 bases remaining between them. This CDR3 region has 16 residues. The CDR3: CASSWGDRTNTGELFF. CDR3 nucleotides: TGTGCCAGCAGTTGGGGTGACAGGACGAACACCGGGGAGCTGTTTTTT.

This clonotype was observed many times. The rearrangement links TRBV20-1 to TRBJ1-3; 11 bases match TRBD1. J lost 2 bases, V lost 0 bases, and 3 bases had no gene match. The CDR3 covers 16 residues. Germline CDR1 is DFQATT and CDR2 is SNEGSKA (reference sequence). CDR3 region: CSARDKDRGPGNTIYF. CDR3 DNA: TGCAGTGCTAGAGATAAGGACAGGGGGCCTGGAAACACCATATATTTT.

Comment on this clonotype: A read error may be the cause here, since a much bigger clone is one base away. The gene calls are TRBV27 and TRBJ1-5; D gene uncertain. This CDR3 spans 15 amino acids. Germline-derived CDR1 and CDR2 are MNHEY and SMNVEV (reference sequence). The germline V and J ends were trimmed by 8 bases and 0 bases, with 14 bases remaining between them. The CDR3 DNA sequence: TGTGCCAGCGGTTACTCCGCCGATAGCAATCAGCCCCAGCATTTT. Amino acid sequence: CASGYSADSNQPQHF.

On this clonotype: This clone may be a read error of a much larger clone one base away. The CDR3 sequence: CASNGQGFDEQFF. Here the CDR3 DNA reads TGTGCCAGCAACGGACAGGGCTTCGATGAGCAGTTCTTC. This chain links TRBV3-1 with TRBJ2-1; 8 bases match TRBD1. Germline V lookup: CDR1 LGHDT, CDR2 YNNKEL (reference sequence). The CDR3 is 13 amino acids. V was pared by 7 bases and J by 8 bases, with 7 bases of the junction left unmatched.

This clonotype was picked up many times. CDR3 nucleotide sequence: TGTGCCTCTAGAGGCAAGCTCCTCGGGGAGCTGTTTTTT. Its translation is CASRGKLLGELFF. V and J are TRBV2 and TRBJ2-2; D remains ambiguous. Between the trimmed V and J ends, which lost 11 bases and 7 bases, there was a span of 17 bases. This CDR3 is built from 13 residues. Looked up from germline, CDR1 is SNHLY and CDR2 is FYNNEI.

This clonotype appeared a few times. The rearrangement links TRBV20-1 to TRBJ2-3; 9 positions match TRBD2. This CDR3 has 15 residues. V lost 6 bases, J lost 4 bases, and 11 bases stayed unmatched. Germline V gene lookup returns CDR1 DFQATT and CDR2 SNEGSKA (reference sequence). The CDR3, as DNA: TGCAGTGCCCCCTGGGGTAGCGGGGGAGCAGATACGCAGTATTTT. Amino acid sequence: CSAPWGSGGADTQYF.

At least ten counts were recorded for this clonotype. V is TRBV7-9 and J is TRBJ1-2, with TRBD1 matching over 12 bases. The germline CDR1 and CDR2 sequences are SEHNR and FQNEAQ (reference sequence). This CDR3 comprises 14 residues. With 1 base clipped from V and 6 bases from J, the junction kept 0 bases outside the gene matches. CDR3 loop: CASSLGDRGHGYTF. CDR3 DNA sequence: TGTGCCAGCAGCTTAGGGGACAGGGGGCATGGCTACACCTTC.

This clonotype was found a few times. The chain recombines TRBV6-2 or TRBV6-3 with TRBJ1-1; tentatively, D is TRBD1 (5 bases). Trimming shortened V by 0 bases and J by 0 bases, and 20 bases separated the two germline ends. The CDR3 has 19 amino acids. Germline values: CDR1 MNHEY, CDR2 SVGEGT. CDR3 sequence: CASSYSSFGGTYLNTEAFF. CDR3 in DNA: TGTGCCAGCAGTTACTCGAGTTTTGGTGGGACCTACCTGAACACTGAAGCTTTCTTT.

The rearrangement links TRBV20-1 to TRBJ2-1, with a possible D match to TRBD1 (7 bases). This CDR3 has 20 amino acids. Trimming stripped 3 bases from V and 3 bases from J, with 30 bases between. The germline V gene has CDR1 DFQATT and CDR2 SNEGSKA (reference sequence). As DNA, the CDR3 is TGCAGTGCTAGGGTAGTCGACAGGGCCTTAAGTGGGACTGACTACAATGAGCAGTTCTTC. As protein: CSARVVDRALSGTDYNEQFF.

The rearrangement links TRBV7-9 to TRBJ1-1, with D uncertain. V was pared by 5 bases and J by 0 bases, with 10 bases between. The germline gives CDR1 SEHNR, CDR2 FQNEAQ (reference sequence). This CDR3 has 14 amino acids. The CDR3 is CASSPNRVNTEAFF. As DNA, the CDR3 is TGTGCCAGCAGCCCGAATCGGGTGAACACTGAAGCTTTCTTT. Full variable domain (remainder filled in from reference TRBV7-9 and TRBJ1-1): DTGVSQNPRHKITKRGQNVTFRCDPISEHNRLYWYRQTLGQGPEFLTYFQNEAQLEKSRLLSDRFSAERPKGSFSTLEIQRTEQGDSAMYLCASSPNRVNTEAFFGQGTRLTVV.